Listed below are T cell receptor beta chains from one sample, sequenced in a study of CD4 T cells in relation to SARS-CoV-2 and coronaviruses. The method was immunoSEQ multiplex PCR; TCRdb's version includes in-frame clones alone and lacks a portion of them. The sample records tens of thousands of clones, around four fifths being singletons. The antigens these receptors bind are not known. The sequenced sample consisted of CD4+ T cells from PBMCs, cultured in vitro. These receptors were taken from a human donor in good health. Each CDR3 is given with its conserved first and last residue. D genes are given only for firm matches. Not every row has a clone size; where given, it reads once, few, many or a size class.

D gene	J gene	V gene	CDR3 length	clone size	CDR3 DNA	CDR3 protein
TRBD1	TRBJ2-3	TRBV19	16	.	TGTGCCAGTAGTATTCTCCCGGGACAGGGCCCCCAGACGCAGTATTTT	CASSILPGQGPQTQYF
TRBD1	TRBJ1-1	TRBV10-1	13	few	TGCGCCAGCGCGCAGGACAGGGTTACTGAAGCTTTCTTT	CASAQDRVTEAFF
.	TRBJ2-3	TRBV19	14	.	TGTGCCTCCAGGCCCAGGGGAAGCGCAGATACGCAGTATTTT	CASRPRGSADTQYF
.	TRBJ1-2	TRBV4-1	15	.	TGCGCCAGCAGCTATACCGGGGAATCTAACTATGGCTACACCTTC	CASSYTGESNYGYTF
.	TRBJ2-1	TRBV7-9	15	.	TGTGCCAGCAGCTTAGCAACGACCTCCTACAATGAGCAGTTCTTC	CASSLATTSYNEQFF
.	TRBJ1-5	TRBV12-2	17	.	TGTGCAAGTCGCCACCCGGGTTTAGAGCCTAGCAATCAGCCCCAGCATTTT	CASRHPGLEPSNQPQHF
.	TRBJ2-7	TRBV12-3/TRBV12-4	13	.	TGTGCCAGCAGTTCAGAACAGATTTACGAGCAGTACTTC	CASSSEQIYEQYF
TRBD1	TRBJ2-7	TRBV5-1	16	.	TGCGCCAGCAGCACCACAGACAGGGGTTATTTCCACGAGCAGTACTTC	CASSTTDRGYFHEQYF
TRBD1	TRBJ2-7	TRBV5-1	14	once	TGCGCCAGCAGCTCCGGACAGGGCGCCTACGAGCAGTACTTC	CASSSGQGAYEQYF
.	TRBJ2-1	TRBV27	15	.	TGTGCCAGCAGTCTACCGCGAAGCTCCTACAATGAGCAGTTCTTC	CASSLPRSSYNEQFF
.	TRBJ2-3	TRBV12-3/TRBV12-4	11	few	TGTGCCAGCAGGATTACAGATACGCAGTATTTT	CASRITDTQYF
.	TRBJ2-1	TRBV10-1	15	.	TGCGCCAGCAGTCCTAGCAACCGACGGGGCAATGAGCAGTTCTTC	CASSPSNRRGNEQFF
.	TRBJ1-5	TRBV23-1	15	.	TGCGCCAGCAGTACCTTATCCCCCCTACATCAGCCCCAGCATTTT	CASSTLSPLHQPQHF
TRBD1	TRBJ1-5	TRBV7-9	17	.	TGTGCCAGCAGCTTTGGTCCGGACAGGGGGCGAGGTCAGCCCCAGCATTTT	CASSFGPDRGRGQPQHF
TRBD2	TRBJ2-5	TRBV24-1	18	.	TGTGCCACCAGTGACGCTAGCGGTCCGAGGGGTGGTAAAGAGACCCAGTACTTC	CATSDASGPRGGKETQYF
.	TRBJ2-4	TRBV14	15	.	TGTGCCAGCAGCCAAGAGCCAGGGATCAAAAACATTCAGTACTTC	CASSQEPGIKNIQYF
.	TRBJ2-5	TRBV12-3/TRBV12-4	13	.	TGTGCCAGCAGTTTGGGAGCTCAAGAGACCCAGTACTTC	CASSLGAQETQYF
.	TRBJ1-1	TRBV12-3/TRBV12-4	12	.	TGTGCCAGCAGCCCTACGAGGACTGAAGCTTTCTTT	CASSPTRTEAFF
TRBD2	TRBJ2-3	TRBV14	15	.	TGTGCCAGCAGCCAGGGACTACACCGCACAGATACGCAGTATTTT	CASSQGLHRTDTQYF
TRBD1	TRBJ2-7	TRBV3-1/TRBV3-2	15	few	TGTGCCAGCAGCCAAGAGGGGACAGCTCCCTACGAGCAGTACTTC	CASSQEGTAPYEQYF
.	TRBJ2-2	TRBV4-2	14	.	TGTGCCGGGAAACTAGGGGAAAACACCGGGGAGCTGTTTTTT	CAGKLGENTGELFF
.	TRBJ2-1	TRBV20-1	16	.	TGCAGTGCTAGTAATATCTGGCAGGGGACCTACAATGAGCAGTTCTTC	CSASNIWQGTYNEQFF
.	TRBJ2-7	TRBV12-3/TRBV12-4	11	.	TGTGCCAGCAGTCAAGAGCTCCGGCAGTACTTC	CASSQELRQYF
.	TRBJ2-1	TRBV3-1/TRBV3-2	14	.	TGTGCCAGCAGCCGAGAGTCCCGGGGGCATGAGCAGTTCTTC	CASSRESRGHEQFF
TRBD2	TRBJ2-1	TRBV5-4	17	few	TGTGCCAGCAGCGGAGGACTAGCGGGAGGCAAGTACAATGAGCAGTTCTTC	CASSGGLAGGKYNEQFF
.	TRBJ1-2	TRBV7-3	13	.	TGTGCCAGCAGCTCGATTCCAGGGGTCCCATTCACCTTC	CASSSIPGVPFTF